This record concerns one T cell receptor (beta chain) sequence. V lost 2 bases and J 1 base, leaving 5 bases between the germline ends. There are 13 residues in the CDR3. Per germline, CDR1 SNHLY and CDR2 FYNNEI. These data belong to a study of blood T cell repertoires in COVID-19. Only in-frame clones appear in the TCRdb table, and some are missing; sequencing was by immunoSEQ multiplex PCR. The sample carries roughly 290,000 clones, about 89% recorded once. The chain combines TRBV2 with TRBJ1-2; no clear D gene. The sequence was collected from a woman aged 40 to 50 who had recovered from COVID-19. The sequencing input was PBMCs or T cells enriched from blood (not recorded which). CDR3 nucleotides: TGTGCCAGCAGTGAATCCAGTAACTATGGCTACACCTTC. Translated, it gives CASSESSNYGYTF.